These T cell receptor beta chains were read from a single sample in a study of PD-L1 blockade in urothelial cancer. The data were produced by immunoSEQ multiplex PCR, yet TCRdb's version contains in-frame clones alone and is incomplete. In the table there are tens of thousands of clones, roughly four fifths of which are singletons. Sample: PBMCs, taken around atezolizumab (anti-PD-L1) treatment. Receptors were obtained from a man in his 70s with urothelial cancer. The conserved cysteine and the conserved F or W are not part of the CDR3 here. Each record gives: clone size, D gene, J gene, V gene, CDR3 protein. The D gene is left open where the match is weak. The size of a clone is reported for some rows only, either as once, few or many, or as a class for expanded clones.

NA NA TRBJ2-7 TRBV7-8 ASSLGTELGGY
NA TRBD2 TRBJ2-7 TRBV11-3 ASSLGSSGNFYEQY
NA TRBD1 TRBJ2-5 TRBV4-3 ASSLTGTGEETQY
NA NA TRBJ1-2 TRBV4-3 ASSPQSFYGYT
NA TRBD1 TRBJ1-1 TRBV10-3 AISDDRGPTEAF
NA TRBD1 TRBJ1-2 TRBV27 ASSSPDRGIGYT
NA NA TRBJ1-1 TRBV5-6 ASRRQVGTEAF
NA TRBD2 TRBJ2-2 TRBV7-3 ASSLKAGGSTGELF
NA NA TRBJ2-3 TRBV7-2 ASSLGGTDTQY
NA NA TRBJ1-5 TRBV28 ASSSGGRVYGQPQH
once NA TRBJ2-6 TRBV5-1 ASSLLSGANVLT
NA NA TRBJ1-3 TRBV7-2 ASSFREGAGNTIY
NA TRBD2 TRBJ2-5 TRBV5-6 ASSLGLAGHRGETQY
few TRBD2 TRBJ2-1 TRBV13 ASSRLSSGGPNEQF
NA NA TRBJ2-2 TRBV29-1 SARQEDKAGELF
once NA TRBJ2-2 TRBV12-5 ASRTFGTGELF
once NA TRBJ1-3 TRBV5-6 ASSPKGAHSGNTIY
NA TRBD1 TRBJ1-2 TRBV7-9 ASSLGDRGIYGYT
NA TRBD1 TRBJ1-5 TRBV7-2 ASSSGGGSNQPQH
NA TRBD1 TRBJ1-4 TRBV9 ASSEGGAGEKLF